The entry that follows covers one T cell receptor (beta chain) sequence. These data come from a study of blood T cell repertoires in COVID-19. Study information: The United States, Italy and Spain supplied acute and convalescent COVID-19 samples. In each case, the material was cDNA or gDNA derived from T cells, B-cell-depleted T cells, or PBMCs.

Authors' processing steps: Reference gene primer amplification gave nucleated cell count estimates. The repertoire was sequenced with immunoSEQ multiplex PCR; TCRdb's copy has only in-frame clones and lacks some. Clone size and the V and J calls come from that table; the DNA yielded D and trimming. Of about 230,000 clones in the sample, around 84% were seen once. Sample: peripheral blood. The sequence derives from a man in his forties or fifties with acute or convalescent COVID-19.

The CDR3 loop is CASSLTGSTEAFF. The DNA for the CDR3 is TGTGCCAGCAGCCTGACAGGTAGCACTGAAGCTTTCTTT. V and J are TRBV5-6 and TRBJ1-1; possibly TRBD1 for D (6 bases). V lost 4 bases and J lost 4, with 11 bases in between. Germline V gene lookup returns CDR1 SGHDT and CDR2 YYEEEE. The CDR3 extends over 13 amino acids.